This T cell receptor (beta chain) was retrieved from a study of CD8 T cells in ankylosing spondylitis. TCRdb ran MiXCR on the 5' RACE reads and lists one entry per CDR3 protein. The table has 250,000 or so distinct CDR3 sequences, 20% to 30% seen once. This clonotype was picked up many times. Its matching antigen is unknown. Whole-study results and caveats: There was a TCR beta motif, made of several highly homologous variants, that appeared characteristic of ankylosing spondylitis blood. Significant enrichment of disease-linked clones was reportedly seen in matched ankylosing spondylitis synovial fluid.

This CDR3 has 11 residues. The germline gives CDR1 SQVTM, CDR2 ANQGSEA. V was clipped by 3 bases and J by 3 bases, with 6 bases between them. The receptor was isolated from a male donor with ankylosing spondylitis or in good health (not recorded which). Sequencing input: blood, either unsorted or a sorted T cell fraction (not recorded which). The V call is TRBV29-1, the J call TRBJ2-7, with unresolved D. CDR3 residues: CSVEGIYEQYF. The CDR3 nucleotides are TGCAGCGTTGAGGGCATCTACGAGCAGTACTTC.